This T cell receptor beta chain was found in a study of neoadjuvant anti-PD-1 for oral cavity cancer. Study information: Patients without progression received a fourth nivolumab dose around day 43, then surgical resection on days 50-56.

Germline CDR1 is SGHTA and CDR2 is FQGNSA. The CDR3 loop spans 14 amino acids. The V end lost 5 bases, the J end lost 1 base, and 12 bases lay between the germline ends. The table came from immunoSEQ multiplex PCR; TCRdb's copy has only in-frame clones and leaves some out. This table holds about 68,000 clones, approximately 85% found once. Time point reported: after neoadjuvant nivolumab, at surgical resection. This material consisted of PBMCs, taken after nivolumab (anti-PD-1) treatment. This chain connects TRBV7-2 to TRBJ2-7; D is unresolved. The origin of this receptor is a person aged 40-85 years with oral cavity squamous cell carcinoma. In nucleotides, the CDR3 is TGTGCCAGCAGCCCTTCAACGGTTTCCTACGAGCAGTACTTC. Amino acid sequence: CASSPSTVSYEQYF.